What follows describes a single T cell receptor beta chain. The data derive from a study of T cell responses to AZD1222 COVID-19 vaccine. Measured with immunoSEQ multiplex PCR; TCRdb has only the in-frame clones, and not every one. The sample holds under 100,000 clones, approximately 86% seen once. The CDR3 sequence is 16 residues long. The germline V and J ends were trimmed by 4 bases and 2 bases, with 17 bases remaining between them. CDR1 MNHNS and CDR2 SASEGT come from the germline V gene. This specimen consisted of peripheral blood, obtained on day 0 of AZD1222 vaccination. The rearrangement joins TRBV6-1 to TRBJ1-2, with D possibly matching TRBD1 (6 bases). This sequence was found in an adult in good health. The DNA of the CDR3 is TGTGCCAGCAGTGCCCTAACGACAGGACCCAACTATGGCTACACCTTC. It codes for CASSALTTGPNYGYTF.